The T cell receptor beta chain under discussion was sequenced for a study of T-cell reconstitution after alpha-beta-depleted transplantation in children. The CDR3 is made up of 13 amino acids. Germline V gene lookup returns CDR1 SGHAT and CDR2 FQNNGV. Trimming removed 0 bases from V and 12 bases from J; junction bases left unmatched: 5. Unique molecular identifiers were used to barcode this TCRbeta library. From the PCR reads, TCRdb called clonotypes with MiXCR, one entry per CDR3 protein. The data hold more than 90,000 distinct CDR3 sequences, with 6.5% to 8.5% observed a single time. This clonotype was observed a few times.

The sequence was collected from a human donor who donated a stem cell graft to a child with congenital amegakaryocytic thrombocytopenia. The chain links TRBV11-2 to TRBJ2-1, with TRBD2 identical over 7 bases. Sample: PBMCs from the stem cell graft donor, taken from the stem cell graft. CDR3 sequence: CASSLEAGPWQFF. The CDR3 nucleotides are TGTGCCAGCAGCTTAGAAGCGGGACCGTGGCAGTTCTTC.